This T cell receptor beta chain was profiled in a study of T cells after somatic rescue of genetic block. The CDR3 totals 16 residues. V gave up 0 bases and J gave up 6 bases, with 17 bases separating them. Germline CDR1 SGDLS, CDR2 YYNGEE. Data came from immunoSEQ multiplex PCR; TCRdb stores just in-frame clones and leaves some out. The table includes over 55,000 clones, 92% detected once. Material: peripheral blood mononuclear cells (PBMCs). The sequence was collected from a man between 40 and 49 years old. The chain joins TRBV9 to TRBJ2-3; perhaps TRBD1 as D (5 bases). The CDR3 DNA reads TGTGCCAGCAGCGTAGCCAGGGCCCGCGCGTTGGATACGCAGTATTTT. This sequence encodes CASSVARARALDTQYF.